This T cell receptor beta chain was captured in a study of blood T cell repertoires in COVID-19. Study at large: Samples came from the United States, Italy and Spain, spanning acute and convalescent COVID-19. The cDNA or gDNA used as material had been derived from T cells, B-cell-depleted T cells, or PBMCs.

In the original processing: Researchers report that nucleated cell counts were estimated from reference gene primer amplification. Libraries were prepared by immunoSEQ multiplex PCR; TCRdb keeps only in-frame clonotypes and omits some of them. Clonal size and the V and J genes are those of that table, whereas D and trimming came from the DNA. The data show roughly 40,000 clones, with 70% to 90% seen just once and approximately 60% held by the top ten. The sample taken for sequencing was peripheral blood. The TCR originated in a man in his 70s with acute or convalescent COVID-19.

Here the CDR3 reads CASSPQGAGELFF. Here the CDR3 DNA reads TGTGCCAGCAGCCCTCAAGGGGCCGGGGAGCTGTTTTTT. This chain connects TRBV7-8 to TRBJ2-2; perhaps TRBD1 as D (5 bases). In germline, CDR1 is SGHVS, CDR2 FQNEAQ. CDR3 length equals 13 residues. V was cut by 5 bases and J by 6 bases, with 10 bases left in between. Full variable domain (rest looked up from reference TRBV7-8 and TRBJ2-2): GAGVSQSPRYKVAKRGQDVALRCDPISGHVSLFWYQQALGQGPEFLTYFQNEAQLDKSGLPSDRFFAERPEGSVSTLKIQRTQQEDSAVYLCASSPQGAGELFFGEGSRLTVL.